This TCR beta chain stems from a study of monozygotic twins with cystic fibrosis. Study observations and caveats: Co-twins had the most similar V usage for 13 of 16 pairs, J for 8.

Data came from immunoSEQ multiplex PCR; TCRdb stores just in-frame clones and leaves some out. The sample holds tens of thousands of clones, approximately 72% seen once. This clone occurred a few times. What it binds is not known. This receptor was taken from a girl under 18 with cystic fibrosis. The material sequenced was blood.

The CDR3 protein is CASSQGGEGTETQYF. The DNA of the CDR3 is TGTGCCAGCAGCCAAGGGGGAGAAGGGACGGAGACCCAGTACTTC. The chain carries TRBV4-2 and TRBJ2-5; D tentatively fits TRBD1 or TRBD2 (5 bases each). Germline V lookup: CDR1 LGHNA, CDR2 YNFKEQ. The CDR3 spans 15 residues. V gave up 1 base and J gave up 5 bases, with 14 bases separating them.